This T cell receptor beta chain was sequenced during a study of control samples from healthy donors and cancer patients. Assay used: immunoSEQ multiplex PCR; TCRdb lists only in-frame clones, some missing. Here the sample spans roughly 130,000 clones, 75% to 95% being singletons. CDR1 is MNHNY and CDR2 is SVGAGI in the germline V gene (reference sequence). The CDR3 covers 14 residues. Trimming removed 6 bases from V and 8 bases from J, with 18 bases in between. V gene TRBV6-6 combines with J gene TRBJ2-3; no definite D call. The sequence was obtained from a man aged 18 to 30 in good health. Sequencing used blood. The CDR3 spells CASSHLRPTFTQYF. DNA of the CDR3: TGTGCCAGCAGCCACCTTCGACCCACATTTACGCAGTATTTT.